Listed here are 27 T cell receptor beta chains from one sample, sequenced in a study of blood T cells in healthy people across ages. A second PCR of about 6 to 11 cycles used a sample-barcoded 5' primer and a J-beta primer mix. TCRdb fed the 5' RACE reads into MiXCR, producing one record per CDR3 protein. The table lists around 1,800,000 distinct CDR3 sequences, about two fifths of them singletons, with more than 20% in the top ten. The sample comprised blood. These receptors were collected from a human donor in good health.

The CDR3: CASSLQDFNYGYTF. The CDR3 DNA reads TGTGCCAGCAGTTTACAGGACTTTAACTATGGCTACACCTTC. This rearrangement joins TRBV12-3 or TRBV12-4 to TRBJ1-2; D is undetermined. This CDR3 comprises 14 residues. The V end lost 2 bases, the J end lost 1 base, and 8 bases lay between the germline ends.

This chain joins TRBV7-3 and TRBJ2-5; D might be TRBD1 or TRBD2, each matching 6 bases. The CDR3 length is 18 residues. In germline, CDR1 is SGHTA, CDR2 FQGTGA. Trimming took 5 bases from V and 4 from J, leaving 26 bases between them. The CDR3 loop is CASSRTARGNRGAETQYF. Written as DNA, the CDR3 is TGTGCCAGCAGCCGGACAGCCCGCGGGAATCGTGGAGCAGAGACCCAGTACTTC. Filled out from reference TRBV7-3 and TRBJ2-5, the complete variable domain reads GAGVSQTPSNKVTEKGKYVELRCDPISGHTALYWYRQSLGQGPEFLIYFQGTGAADDSGLPNDRFFAVRPEGSVSTLKIQRTERGDSAVYLCASSRTARGNRGAETQYFGPGTRLLVL.

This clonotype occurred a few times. The CDR3 region has the DNA TGTGCCAGCAGCTTAATCCGACAGGCGACCTACGAGCAGTACTTC. Translation: CASSLIRQATYEQYF. This chain joins TRBV7-2 and TRBJ2-7, with a tentative D call TRBD1 (6 bases). CDR1 SGHTA and CDR2 FQGNSA come from the germline V gene. V lost 2 bases to trimming and J lost 2 bases, with 13 bases between them. CDR3 length: 15 residues.

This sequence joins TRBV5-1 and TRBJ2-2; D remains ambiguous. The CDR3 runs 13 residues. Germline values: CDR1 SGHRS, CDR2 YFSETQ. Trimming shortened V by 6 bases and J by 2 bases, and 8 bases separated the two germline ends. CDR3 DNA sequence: TGCGCCAGCAACCCGGACAACACCGGGGAGCTGTTTTTT. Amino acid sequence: CASNPDNTGELFF.

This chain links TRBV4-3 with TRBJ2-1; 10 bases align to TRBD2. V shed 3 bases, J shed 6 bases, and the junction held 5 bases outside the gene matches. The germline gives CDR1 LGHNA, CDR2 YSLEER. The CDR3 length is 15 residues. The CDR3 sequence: CASSHLSGGRNEQFF. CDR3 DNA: TGCGCCAGCAGCCACCTTAGCGGGGGGCGCAATGAGCAGTTCTTC.

Here the CDR3 reads CASRQEAGGEQYF. As DNA, the CDR3 is TGTGCCAGCAGACAAGAGGCAGGGGGCGAGCAGTACTTC. The chain joins TRBV7-2 to TRBJ2-4; 7 bases align to TRBD1. The assigned J gene may be wrong: the sequence end matches TRBJ2-7 better. The germline V gene has CDR1 SGHTA and CDR2 FQGNSA. The CDR3 sequence is 13 residues long.

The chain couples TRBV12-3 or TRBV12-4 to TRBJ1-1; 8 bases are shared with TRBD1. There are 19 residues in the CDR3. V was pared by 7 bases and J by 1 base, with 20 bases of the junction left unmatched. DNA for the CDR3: TGTGCCAGCACTTTTTGGACAGGGAAAAGGGCCGTCGGGAACACTGAAGCTTTCTTT. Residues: CASTFWTGKRAVGNTEAFF.

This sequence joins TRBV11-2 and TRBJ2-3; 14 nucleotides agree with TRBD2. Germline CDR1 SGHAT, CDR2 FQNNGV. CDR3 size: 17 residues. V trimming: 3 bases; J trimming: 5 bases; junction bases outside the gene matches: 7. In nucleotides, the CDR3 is TGTGCCAGCAGCTTCTCGACTAGCGGGGGGGCGATAGATACGCAGTATTTT. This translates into CASSFSTSGGAIDTQYF.

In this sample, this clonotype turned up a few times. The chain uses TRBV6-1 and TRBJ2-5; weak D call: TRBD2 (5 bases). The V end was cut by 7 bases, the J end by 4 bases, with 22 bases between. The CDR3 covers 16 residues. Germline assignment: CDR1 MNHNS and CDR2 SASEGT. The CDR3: CASMDLTSRASETQYF. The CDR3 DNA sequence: TGTGCCAGCATGGATCTAACCTCGCGGGCATCAGAGACCCAGTACTTC.

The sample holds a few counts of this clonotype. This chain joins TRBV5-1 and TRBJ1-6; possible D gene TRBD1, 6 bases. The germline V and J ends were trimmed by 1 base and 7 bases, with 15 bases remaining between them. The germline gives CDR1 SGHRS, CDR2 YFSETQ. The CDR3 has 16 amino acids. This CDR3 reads CASSLSSGAQNSPLHF. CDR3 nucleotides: TGCGCCAGCAGCTTGTCATCGGGGGCTCAGAATTCACCCCTCCACTTT.

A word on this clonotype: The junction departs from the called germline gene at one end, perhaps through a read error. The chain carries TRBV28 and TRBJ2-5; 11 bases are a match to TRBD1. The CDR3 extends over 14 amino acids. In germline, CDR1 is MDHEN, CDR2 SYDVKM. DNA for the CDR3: TGTGCCGGCAGGACAGGGGGCATCATGGAGACCCAGTACTTC. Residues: CAGRTGGIMETQYF.

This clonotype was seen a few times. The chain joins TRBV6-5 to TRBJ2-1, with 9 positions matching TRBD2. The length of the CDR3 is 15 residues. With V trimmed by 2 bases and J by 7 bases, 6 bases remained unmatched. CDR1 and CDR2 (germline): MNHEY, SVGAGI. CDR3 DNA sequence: TGTGCCAGCAGTTACGGGCGGGGGGGCCTAAATGAGCAGTTCTTC. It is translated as CASSYGRGGLNEQFF.

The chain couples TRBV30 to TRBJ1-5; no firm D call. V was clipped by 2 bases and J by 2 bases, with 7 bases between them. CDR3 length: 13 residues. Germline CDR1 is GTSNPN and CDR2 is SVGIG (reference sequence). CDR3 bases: TGTGCCTGGAGTCGCGCAGGCAATCAGCCCCAGCATTTT. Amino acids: CAWSRAGNQPQHF.

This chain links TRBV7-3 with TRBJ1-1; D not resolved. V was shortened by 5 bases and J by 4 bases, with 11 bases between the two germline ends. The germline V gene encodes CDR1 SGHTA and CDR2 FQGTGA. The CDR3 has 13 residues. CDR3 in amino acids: CASSAHSGTEAFF. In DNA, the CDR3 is TGTGCCAGCAGCGCTCATTCCGGCACTGAAGCTTTCTTT.

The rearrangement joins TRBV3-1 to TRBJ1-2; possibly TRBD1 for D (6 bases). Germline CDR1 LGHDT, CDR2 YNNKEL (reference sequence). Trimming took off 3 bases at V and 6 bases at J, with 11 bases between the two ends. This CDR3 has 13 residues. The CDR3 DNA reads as TGTGCCAGCAGCCACGAAGGGGGTGATGGCTACACCTTC. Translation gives CASSHEGGDGYTF.

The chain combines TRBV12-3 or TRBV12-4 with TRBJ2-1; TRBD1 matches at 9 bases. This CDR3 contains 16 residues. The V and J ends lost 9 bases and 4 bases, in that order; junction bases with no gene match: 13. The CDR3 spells CASTGTGSRRYNEQFF. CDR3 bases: TGTGCCAGTACCGGGACAGGGTCCCGCAGGTACAATGAGCAGTTCTTC.

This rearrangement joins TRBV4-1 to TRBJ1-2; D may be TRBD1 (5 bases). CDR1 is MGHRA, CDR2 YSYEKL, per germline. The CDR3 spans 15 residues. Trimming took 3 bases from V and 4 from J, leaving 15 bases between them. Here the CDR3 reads CASSHPGEGPYGYTF. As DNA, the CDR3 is TGCGCCAGCAGCCATCCAGGAGAGGGGCCCTATGGCTACACCTTC.

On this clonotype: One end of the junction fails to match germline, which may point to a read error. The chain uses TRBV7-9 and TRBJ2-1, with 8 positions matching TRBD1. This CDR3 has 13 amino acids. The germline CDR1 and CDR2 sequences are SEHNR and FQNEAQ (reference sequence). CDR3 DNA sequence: TGTGCCTGCAGCGTACTAGGACAGGGCGAGCAGTTCTTC. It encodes CACSVLGQGEQFF.

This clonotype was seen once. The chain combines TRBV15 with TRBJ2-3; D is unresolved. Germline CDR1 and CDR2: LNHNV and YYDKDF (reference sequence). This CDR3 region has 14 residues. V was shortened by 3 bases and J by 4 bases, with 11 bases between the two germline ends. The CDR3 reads CATSRTHFADTQYF. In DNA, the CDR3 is TGTGCCACCAGCAGGACCCACTTCGCAGATACGCAGTATTTT. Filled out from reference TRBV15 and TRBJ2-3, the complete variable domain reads DAMVIQNPRYQVTQFGKPVTLSCSQTLNHNVMYWYQQKSSQAPKLLFHYYDKDFNNEADTPDNFQSRRPNTSFCFLDIRSPGLGDTAMYLCATSRTHFADTQYFGPGTRLTVL.

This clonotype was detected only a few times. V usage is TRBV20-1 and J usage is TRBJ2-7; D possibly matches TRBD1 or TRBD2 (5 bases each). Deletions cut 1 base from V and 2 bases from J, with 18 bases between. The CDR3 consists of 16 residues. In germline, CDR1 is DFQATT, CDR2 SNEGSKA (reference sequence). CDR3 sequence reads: CSARVRAGGATYEQYF. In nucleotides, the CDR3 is TGCAGTGCTAGAGTCCGGGCTGGGGGAGCCACCTACGAGCAGTACTTC.

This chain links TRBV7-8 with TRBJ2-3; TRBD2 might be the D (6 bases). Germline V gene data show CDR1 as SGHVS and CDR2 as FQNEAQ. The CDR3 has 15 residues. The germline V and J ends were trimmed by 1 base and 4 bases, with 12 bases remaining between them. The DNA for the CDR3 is TGTGCCAGCAGCTTAGAGGGGACTTTCCCAGATACGCAGTATTTT. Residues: CASSLEGTFPDTQYF.

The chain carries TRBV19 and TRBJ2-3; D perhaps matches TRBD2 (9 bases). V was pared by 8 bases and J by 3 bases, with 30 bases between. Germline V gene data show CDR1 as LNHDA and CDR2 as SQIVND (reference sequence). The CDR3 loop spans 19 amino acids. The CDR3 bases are TGTGCCAGTCAACACCCAGGGGGCGGGGGGGCCTTTTCGACAGATACGCAGTATTTT. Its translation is CASQHPGGGGAFSTDTQYF.

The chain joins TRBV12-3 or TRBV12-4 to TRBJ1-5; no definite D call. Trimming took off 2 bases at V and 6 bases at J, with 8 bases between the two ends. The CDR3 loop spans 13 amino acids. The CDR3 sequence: CASSLTRSQPQHF. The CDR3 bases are TGTGCCAGCAGTTTAACGAGGAGTCAGCCCCAGCATTTT.

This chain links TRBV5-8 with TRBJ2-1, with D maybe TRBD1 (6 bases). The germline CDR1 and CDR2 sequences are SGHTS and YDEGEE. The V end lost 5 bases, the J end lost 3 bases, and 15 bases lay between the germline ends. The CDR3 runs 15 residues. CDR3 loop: CASRTVGGNYNEQFF. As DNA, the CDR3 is TGTGCCAGCAGGACGGTAGGGGGAAACTACAATGAGCAGTTCTTC.

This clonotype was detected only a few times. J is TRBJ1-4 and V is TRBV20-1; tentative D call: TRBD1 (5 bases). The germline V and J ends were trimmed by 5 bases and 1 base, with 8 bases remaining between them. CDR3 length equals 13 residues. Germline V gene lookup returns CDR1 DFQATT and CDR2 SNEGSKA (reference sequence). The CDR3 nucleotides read TGCAGTGCTCCGGGGGAAACTAATGAAAAACTGTTTTTT. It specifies CSAPGETNEKLFF.

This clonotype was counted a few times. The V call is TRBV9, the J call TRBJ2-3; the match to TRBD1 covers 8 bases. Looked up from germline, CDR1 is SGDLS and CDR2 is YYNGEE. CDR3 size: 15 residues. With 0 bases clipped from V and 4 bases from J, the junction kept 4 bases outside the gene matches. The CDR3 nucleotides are TGTGCCAGCAGCGTAGTGGCAGGGGGCCCAGATACGCAGTATTTT. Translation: CASSVVAGGPDTQYF.

CDR3 DNA: TGTGCCAGCAGTTTATTTGGTCTAGCGGGGGGGCAAGACACCGGGGAGCTGTTTTTT. Amino acids: CASSLFGLAGGQDTGELFF. The chain has TRBV28 and TRBJ2-2; 12 bases match TRBD2. Germline CDR1 MDHEN, CDR2 SYDVKM. The ends lost 1 base at V and 3 bases at J; junction bases unmatched: 9. This CDR3 spans 19 amino acids.